This paragraph reports one T cell receptor (beta chain). This entry is derived from a study of cytomegalovirus exposure and HLA in healthy donors. CDR1 SQVTM and CDR2 ANQGSEA come from the germline V gene. The V gene lost 4 bases and the J gene lost 0 bases, with 15 bases spanning the gap. This CDR3 contains 15 residues. The study ran its PCR with 60 Vbeta and 13 Jbeta primers. TCRdb keeps only in-frame clones here, not all; method: immunoSEQ multiplex PCR. This sample has around 130,000 clones, with more than 55% found just once. The receptor was derived from a young man in good health and CMV-seronegative. The source material was PBMCs. The genes are TRBV29-1 and TRBJ1-2, with no clear D. The CDR3, as DNA: TGCAGCGTTGTGGAAGCCTCCGGAGCTAACTATGGCTACACCTTC. Translated, it gives CSVVEASGANYGYTF.